This paragraph covers one TCR beta chain sequence. Its specificity is not known. One end of the junction does not line up with germline, which may come from a read error. Scientists made TCR beta libraries using quantitative 5'-RACE with molecular barcodes. TCRdb itself ran the 5' RACE reads through MiXCR, one entry per CDR3 protein. The repertoire holds roughly 180,000 distinct CDR3 sequences, approximately 10% seen once, with almost 30% in the top ten. This CDR3 has 14 amino acids. Germline-derived CDR1 and CDR2 are SGHTA and FQGNSA. The sample comes from a study of CD8 T cells in ankylosing spondylitis. Overall study findings and caveats: According to the report, clones linked to the disease were significantly enriched in matched synovial fluid samples taken from ankylosing spondylitis patients.

V and J are TRBV7-2 and TRBJ1-5; D remains ambiguous. The sample consisted of blood, either unsorted or a sorted T cell fraction (not recorded which). The clonotype originates from a male donor with ankylosing spondylitis or in good health (not recorded which). The CDR3 loop is CAGSLGPVNQPQHF. CDR3 sequence (DNA): TGTGCCGGCAGCTTAGGACCAGTCAATCAGCCCCAGCATTTT.